Below are 27 T cell receptor beta chains sequenced from a single sample in a study of shared clonotypes between healthy human individuals (dated by TCRdb to between 2020 and 2021). Library prep was done by the immunoSEQ multiplex PCR assay. Held by TCRdb, this immuneACCESS table contains in-frame sequences only and omits some clones. Under half of the omission traces to an unresolved V gene where checked; the cause of the rest is unknown. Counted in this sample were 450,000 to 500,000 clones; about 85% of them appeared once. The ten largest clones add up to about 13% of the sample. Sample: PBMCs. These TCRs come from a woman aged 40 to 55 in good health. Some clones in this sample may be carry-over from other donors' samples.

The CDR3 bases are TGTGCCAGCAGTTACCGGACTAGCGGGAGCCGGGATACGCAGTATTTT. Translating it yields CASSYRTSGSRDTQYF. This rearrangement joins TRBV6-6 to TRBJ2-3, with TRBD2 matching 13 bases. The CDR3 is 16 residues long. V shed 2 bases, J shed 6 bases, and the junction held 5 bases outside the gene matches. Per germline, CDR1 MNHNY and CDR2 SVGAGI (reference sequence).

In DNA, the CDR3 is TGTGCCAGCAGTTTAGAAAGGGTGGGAAGCGACGAGCAGTACTTC. This sequence encodes CASSLERVGSDEQYF. The V call is TRBV28, the J call TRBJ2-7; D unclear. V was clipped by 2 bases and J by 5 bases, with 16 bases between them. Germline CDR1 and CDR2: MDHEN and SYDVKM. This CDR3 region has 15 residues.

The chain couples TRBV2 to TRBJ2-7; TRBD1 aligns across 7 bases. CDR3 size: 13 residues. From germline, CDR1 is SNHLY and CDR2 FYNNEI. V dropped 10 bases and J dropped 3; count of bases not matched to a gene: 9. CDR3 residues: CAISDRSYYEQYF. Here the CDR3 DNA reads TGTGCCATCTCGGACAGGTCTTACTACGAGCAGTACTTC.

This chain joins TRBV5-1 and TRBJ2-3; D is possibly TRBD1 (5 bases). The CDR3 runs 16 residues. Germline CDR1 SGHRS, CDR2 YFSETQ. V lost 4 bases and J lost 0, with 15 bases in between. The CDR3 loop reads CASSENRITSTDTQYF. In DNA, the CDR3 is TGCGCCAGCAGCGAAAACAGGATTACTAGCACAGATACGCAGTATTTT.

The rearrangement uses TRBV9 and TRBJ2-5; D is ambiguous. The CDR3 length is 13 residues. Germline V gene sequence: CDR1 SGDLS, CDR2 YYNGEE. The V end was cut by 0 bases, the J end by 3 bases, with 6 bases between. The CDR3 DNA follows: TGTGCCAGCAGCGTAGCCTCAGAAGAGACCCAGTACTTC. It translates to CASSVASEETQYF. Looking up the rest from reference TRBV9 and TRBJ2-5 gives the full variable domain: DSGVTQTPKHLITATGQRVTLRCSPRSGDLSVYWYQQSLDQGLQFLIQYYNGEERAKGNILERFSAQQFPDLHSELNLSSLELGDSALYFCASSVASEETQYFGPGTRLLVL.

CDR3 sequence reads: CASRDAMSEQYF. The CDR3 region has the DNA TGTGCCAGCCGGGACGCCATGTCCGAGCAGTACTTC. The V gene is TRBV7-9, the J gene TRBJ2-7, with D perhaps assigned TRBD1 or TRBD2 (5 bases each). Germline CDR1 SEHNR, CDR2 FQNEAQ (reference sequence). The CDR3 length is 12 residues. Trimming removed 8 bases at V and 6 bases at J, with 14 bases between.

The chain uses TRBV15 and TRBJ2-3, with 10 bases lining up with TRBD2. The germline V gene has CDR1 LNHNV and CDR2 YYDKDF (reference sequence). The length of the CDR3 is 14 residues. The J segment lost 4 bases and the V segment lost 5 bases, leaving 3 bases of the junction unmatched. The CDR3 region has the DNA TGTGCCACCAGCCGTGGACTAGCGGCAGATACGCAGTATTTT. Its protein is CATSRGLAADTQYF.

The chain is built from TRBV28 and TRBJ1-3, with no clear D. The CDR3 runs 13 residues. Germline V gene data show CDR1 as MDHEN and CDR2 as SYDVKM. Trimming shortened V by 3 bases and J by 7 bases, and 10 bases separated the two germline ends. CDR3 protein: CASSFIEDNTIYF. In DNA form, the CDR3 reads TGTGCCAGCAGTTTCATAGAGGATAACACCATATATTTT.

This rearrangement joins TRBV18 to TRBJ2-1; no reliable D call. The CDR3 has 15 residues. V lost 1 base to trimming and J lost 8 bases, with 15 bases between them. Germline V gene sequence: CDR1 KGHSH, CDR2 LQKENI. The CDR3 DNA sequence: TGTGCCAGCTCACCACGGGCTTCGTCATGGGATGAGCAGTTCTTC. This translates into CASSPRASSWDEQFF.

The chain couples TRBV11-2 to TRBJ2-7, with 12 bases lining up with TRBD2. Germline V CDR1 and CDR2: SGHAT, FQNNGV. The length of the CDR3 is 14 residues. Trimming took 5 bases from V and 6 from J; bases not matched to a gene: 5. The CDR3 loop is CASSTTSGRLEQYF. The CDR3 nucleotides are TGTGCCAGCAGCACCACTAGCGGGAGGCTCGAGCAGTACTTC.

A remark on this clone: The same CDR3 also results from other DNA sequences found in this sample. The rearrangement joins TRBV18 to TRBJ1-5, with 7 bases identical to TRBD1. This CDR3 comprises 15 residues. The germline V gene encodes CDR1 KGHSH and CDR2 LQKENI. V was pared by 3 bases and J by 2 bases, with 4 bases of the junction left unmatched. The CDR3 protein is CASSPTGSGNQPQHF. The CDR3 nucleotides read TGTGCCAGCTCACCGACAGGGTCGGGCAATCAGCCCCAGCATTTT.

A word on this clone: One end of the junction fails to match germline, which may point to a read error. Other DNA sequences in this sample translate to the same CDR3. CDR3 in amino acids: CASSQGLSGLRAEQCF. The CDR3 bases are TGCGCCAGCAGCCAGGGATTATCTGGACTCCGGGCCGAGCAGTGCTTC. The chain carries TRBV4-3 and TRBJ2-7; perhaps TRBD2 as D (5 bases). There are 16 residues in the CDR3. CDR1 and CDR2 (germline): LGHNA, YSLEER.

This clone was seen a single time. The chain has TRBV5-1 and TRBJ1-2; 8 positions agree with TRBD1. The CDR3 loop spans 13 amino acids. With 4 bases clipped from V and 6 bases from J, the junction kept 5 bases outside the gene matches. Germline loops: CDR1 SGHRS, CDR2 YFSETQ. The DNA for the CDR3 is TGCGCCAGCAGCGCACAGGGGGTGGATGGCTACACCTTC. This translates into CASSAQGVDGYTF.

This chain joins TRBV5-1 and TRBJ2-5; D ambiguous. Germline lookup yields CDR1 SGHRS and CDR2 YFSETQ. V lost 3 bases and J lost 5, with 5 bases in between. The CDR3 is 11 amino acids. The CDR3 loop reads CASSSGETQYF. The CDR3 bases are TGCGCCAGCAGCTCTGGGGAGACCCAGTACTTC.

As regards this clone: This probably arose from a read error, given a far larger clone one base away. This same CDR3 is encoded by further DNA sequences in the sample. This chain joins TRBV7-9 and TRBJ2-7; TRBD2 might be the D (6 bases). The CDR3 is made up of 15 amino acids. Germline CDR1 is SEHNR and CDR2 is FQNEAQ (reference sequence). DNA of the CDR3: TGTGCCAGCAGCTTAGCGCAGGGAGGCACCTACGAACAGTACTTC. It translates to CASSLAQGGTYEQYF.

On this clone itself: The likely explanation is a read error, given a far larger clone one base away. The sample contains more than one DNA sequence encoding this CDR3. The J gene is TRBJ1-5, the V gene TRBV25-1, with D perhaps matching TRBD1 (5 bases). This CDR3 is 15 amino acids long. Germline-derived CDR1 and CDR2 are MGHDK and SYGVNS. CDR3 in amino acids: CASSEYGGGNQPQHF. The CDR3 region has the DNA TGTGCAAGCAGTGAATACGGGGGTGGCAATCAGCCCCAGCATTTT.

Turning to this clone: A single base is all that separates this from a far larger clone, so a read error is likely. The chain couples TRBV7-2 to TRBJ2-1; 12 bases are shared with TRBD2. This CDR3 has 17 residues. Trimming took 5 bases from V and 6 from J; bases not matched to a gene: 11. In germline, CDR1 is SGHTA, CDR2 FQGNSA. CDR3 amino acids: CASSVFPTLAGGNEQFF. The CDR3, as DNA: TGTGCCAGCAGCGTATTCCCCACACTAGCGGGAGGCAATGAGCAGTTCTTC. Full variable domain (remainder filled in from reference TRBV7-2 and TRBJ2-1): GAGVSQSPSNKVTEKGKDVELRCDPISGHTALYWYRQSLGQGLEFLIYFQGNSAPDKSGLPSDRFSAERTGGSVSTLTIQRTQQEDSAVYLCASSVFPTLAGGNEQFFGPGTRLTVL.

This chain joins TRBV5-4 and TRBJ2-7; 13 bases map to TRBD2. Germline V gene lookup returns CDR1 SGHNT and CDR2 YYREEE (reference sequence). CDR3 length: 16 residues. With V trimmed by 3 bases and J by 3 bases, 6 bases remained unmatched. The CDR3 sequence: CASSSDRLAGGYEQYF. CDR3 nucleotides: TGTGCCAGCAGCTCCGATCGACTAGCGGGGGGCTACGAGCAGTACTTC.

DNA for the CDR3: TGTGCCAGCAGTCCAGCCCTCTACGAGCAGTACTTC. This sequence encodes CASSPALYEQYF. The rearrangement uses TRBV28 and TRBJ2-7; no clear D. CDR3 length: 12 residues. Trimming took 5 bases from V and 3 from J, leaving 8 bases between them. Germline loops: CDR1 MDHEN, CDR2 SYDVKM.

The gene calls are TRBV28 and TRBJ2-2; TRBD1 might be the D (6 bases). The germline CDR1 and CDR2 sequences are MDHEN and SYDVKM. V dropped 6 bases and J dropped 1 base, with 9 bases sitting between them. This CDR3 comprises 14 residues. CDR3 region: CASSQQGNTGELFF. DNA for the CDR3: TGTGCCAGCAGCCAACAGGGGAACACCGGGGAGCTGTTTTTT.

The chain employs TRBV10-3 and TRBJ2-4; either TRBD1 or TRBD2 may supply D (5 bases each). The germline V gene has CDR1 ENHRY and CDR2 SYGVKD. CDR3 length: 17 amino acids. V was cut by 0 bases and J by 3 bases, with 15 bases left in between. The CDR3 DNA sequence: TGTGCCATCAGTGAGTCAGGAGCGGCGAGGGGCAAAAACATTCAGTACTTC. This encodes CAISESGAARGKNIQYF.

The chain joins TRBV6-1 to TRBJ2-1, with 10 nucleotides matching TRBD2. Germline V CDR1 and CDR2: MNHNS, SASEGT. This CDR3 region has 14 residues. The ends lost 5 bases at V and 13 bases at J; junction bases unmatched: 11. This CDR3 is CASSPGLARFKQFF. CDR3 DNA: TGTGCCAGCAGTCCGGGACTAGCGAGGTTCAAACAGTTCTTC.

The gene calls are TRBV11-2 and TRBJ1-1; D is undetermined. This CDR3 spans 15 amino acids. Trimming cost V 1 base and J 4 bases, with 13 bases left between them. In germline, CDR1 is SGHAT, CDR2 FQNNGV. The CDR3 DNA reads as TGTGCCAGCAGCTTAGTCAGCCCATGGAGCACTGAAGCTTTCTTT. Translated, it gives CASSLVSPWSTEAFF.

The rearrangement links TRBV29-1 to TRBJ2-3, with unresolved D. Germline V gene data show CDR1 as SQVTM and CDR2 as ANQGSEA. V lost 4 bases, J lost 8 bases, and 19 bases lay in between. The CDR3 extends over 14 amino acids. The CDR3 reads CSVGGAGHTGTQYF. For the CDR3, the DNA is TGCAGCGTTGGAGGCGCTGGTCACACGGGTACGCAGTATTTT.

The chain combines TRBV28 with TRBJ1-1; TRBD1 matches 10 bases. V gave up 6 bases and J gave up 1 base; unmatched junction bases: 11. The CDR3 has 17 residues. The germline V gene has CDR1 MDHEN and CDR2 SYDVKM. Here the CDR3 reads CASRGGQGGGGNTEAFF. Written as DNA, the CDR3 is TGTGCCAGCAGAGGAGGACAGGGGGGTGGAGGGAACACTGAAGCTTTCTTT. The entire variable domain, with the rest obtained from reference TRBV28 and TRBJ1-1, is as follows: DVKVTQSSRYLVKRTGEKVFLECVQDMDHENMFWYRQDPGLGLRLIYFSYDVKMKEKGDIPEGYSVSREKKERFSLILESASTNQTSMYLCASRGGQGGGGNTEAFFGQGTRLTVV.

The chain joins TRBV7-2 to TRBJ2-2, with D perhaps matching TRBD1 (6 bases). V lost 6 bases and J 13 bases, leaving 21 bases between the germline ends. The length of the CDR3 is 14 residues. Germline V gene lookup returns CDR1 SGHTA and CDR2 FQGNSA. The chain's CDR3 is CASSPGLGASGLFF. The CDR3 DNA reads TGTGCCAGCAGTCCGGGGTTGGGGGCGTCCGGGCTGTTTTTT.

This rearrangement joins TRBV10-3 to TRBJ2-1; D remains unclear. CDR1 is ENHRY, CDR2 SYGVKD, per germline. This CDR3 spans 13 amino acids. Trimming cost V 0 bases and J 9 bases, with 9 bases left between them. CDR3 region: CAISESYGGEQFF. CDR3 in DNA: TGTGCCATCAGTGAGTCGTATGGCGGTGAGCAGTTCTTC.